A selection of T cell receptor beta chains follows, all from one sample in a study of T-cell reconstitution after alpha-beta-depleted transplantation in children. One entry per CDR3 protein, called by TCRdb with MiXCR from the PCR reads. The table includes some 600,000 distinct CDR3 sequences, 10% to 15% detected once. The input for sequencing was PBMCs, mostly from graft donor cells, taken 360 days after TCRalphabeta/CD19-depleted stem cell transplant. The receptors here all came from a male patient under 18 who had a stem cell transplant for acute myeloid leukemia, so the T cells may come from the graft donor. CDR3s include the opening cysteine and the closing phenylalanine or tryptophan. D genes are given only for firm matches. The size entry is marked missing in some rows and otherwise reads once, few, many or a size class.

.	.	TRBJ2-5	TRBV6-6	TGTGCCAGCAGTTACGTAGCAGTTGAGACCCAGTACTTC	CASSYVAVETQYF
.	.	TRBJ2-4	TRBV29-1	TGCAGCGTTGCTGGCAGAGCCAAAAACATTCAGTACTTC	CSVAGRAKNIQYF
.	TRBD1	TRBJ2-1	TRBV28	TGTGCCAGCAGCTATTATGGACAGGGGGCGAACAATGAGCAGTTCTTC	CASSYYGQGANNEQFF
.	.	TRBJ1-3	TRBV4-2	TGTGCCAGCAGCCAAGACAGGTGGTCCGGAAACACCATATATTTT	CASSQDRWSGNTIYF
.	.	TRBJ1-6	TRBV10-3	TGTGCCATCAGTGGCGGGAGTACTTCACCCCTCCACTTT	CAISGGSTSPLHF
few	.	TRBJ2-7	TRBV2	TGTGCCAGCAGTCCCCGGGCGATTGACTACGAGCAGTACTTC	CASSPRAIDYEQYF
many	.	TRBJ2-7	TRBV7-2	TGTGCCAGCAGCTTTAGGGTTAGCGGACTCAGCTCCTACGAGCAGTACTTC	CASSFRVSGLSSYEQYF
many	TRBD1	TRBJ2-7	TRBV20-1	TGCAGCGGGACAGGGGGCAACGAGCAGTACTTC	CSGTGGNEQYF
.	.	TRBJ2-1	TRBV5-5	TGTGCCAGCAGCTTTACGGGACTTAACAATGAGCAGTTCTTC	CASSFTGLNNEQFF
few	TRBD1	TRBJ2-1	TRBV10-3	TGTGCCATCAGCGAGGACAGGCCCTACAATGAGCAGTTCTTC	CAISEDRPYNEQFF
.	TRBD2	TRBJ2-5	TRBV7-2	TGTGCCAGCAGCTTCCGACTAGCGACCGAGGGGACCCAGTACTTC	CASSFRLATEGTQYF
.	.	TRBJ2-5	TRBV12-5	TGTGCTAGTGGTTCGACCCTTGAGACCCAGTACTTC	CASGSTLETQYF
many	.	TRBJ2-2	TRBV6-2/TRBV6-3	TGTGCCAGCAGTTTGGGGGAAGTAGTTACCGGGGAGCTGTTTTTT	CASSLGEVVTGELFF
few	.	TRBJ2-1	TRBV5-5	TGTGCCAGCAGCAGAACAGGGATACCCTACAATGAGCAGTTCTTC	CASSRTGIPYNEQFF
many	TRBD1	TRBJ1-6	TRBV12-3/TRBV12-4	TGTGCCAGCAGTTTGATTATGGGACAGAATAATTCACCCCTCCACTTT	CASSLIMGQNNSPLHF
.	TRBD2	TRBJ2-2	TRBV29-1	TGCAGCGTTGAACGTCTAGCGGGCACCGGGGAGCTGTTTTTT	CSVERLAGTGELFF
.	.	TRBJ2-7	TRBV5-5	TGTGCCAGCAGCTTGGGCGAAGGTCTCTACGAGCAGTACTTC	CASSLGEGLYEQYF
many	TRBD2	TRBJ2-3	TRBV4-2	TGTGCCAGCAGCCAAGATCGGGCTAGCGGGAGTACCAAGGCGCAGTATTTT	CASSQDRASGSTKAQYF
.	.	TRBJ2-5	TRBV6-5	TGTGCCAGCAGTTACTTAAGGGTGACTCTAGAAGAGACCCAGTACTTC	CASSYLRVTLEETQYF
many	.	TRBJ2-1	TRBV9	TGTGCCAGCAGCGTAGGTGGGGCGTCCTACAATGAGCAGTTCTTC	CASSVGGASYNEQFF
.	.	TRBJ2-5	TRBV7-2	TGTGCCAGCACCACTCTGAGGGAGACCCAGTACTTC	CASTTLRETQYF
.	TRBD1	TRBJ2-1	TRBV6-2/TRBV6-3	TGTGCCAGCACTCGGACAGGGGGCGATGAGCAGTTCTTC	CASTRTGGDEQFF
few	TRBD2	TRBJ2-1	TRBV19	TGTGCCAGTAGTGGGAGTAGCGGGGGTCTTCGTGAGCAGTTCTTC	CASSGSSGGLREQFF
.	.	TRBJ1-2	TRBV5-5	TGTGCCAGCGGGCCAGCTAACTATGGCTACACCTTC	CASGPANYGYTF
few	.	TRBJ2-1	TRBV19	TGTGCCAGTAGTATAGGGGGGGCCGACTACAATGAGCAGTTCTTC	CASSIGGADYNEQFF
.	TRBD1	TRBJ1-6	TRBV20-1	TGCAGTGCTAGAGGACAGGGGCCGGGGAATTCACCCCTCCACTTT	CSARGQGPGNSPLHF
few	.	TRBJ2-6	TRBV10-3	TGTGCCATCAGTGAGGTTCAGGGTCGCAGCGCCGGGGCCAACGTCCTGACTTTC	CAISEVQGRSAGANVLTF
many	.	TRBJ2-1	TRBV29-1	TGCAGCGTTGAAGGAGGGACTGAGCAGTTCTTC	CSVEGGTEQFF
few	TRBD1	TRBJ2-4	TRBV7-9	TGTGCCAGCAGTAATGCGGGACAGGGGGCCATTCAGTACTTC	CASSNAGQGAIQYF
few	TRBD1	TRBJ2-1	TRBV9	TGTGCCAGCAGCACTGGACAGGGCCTCGGCTCGTACAATGAGCAGTTCTTC	CASSTGQGLGSYNEQFF
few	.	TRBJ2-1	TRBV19	TGTGCCAGTAGTATAGACGCGACCGGGGCAAACAATGAGCAGTTCTTC	CASSIDATGANNEQFF
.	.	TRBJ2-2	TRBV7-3	TGTGCCAGCAGCTTAAGGGCGGGATCTTGGTCCGGGGAGCTGTTTTTT	CASSLRAGSWSGELFF
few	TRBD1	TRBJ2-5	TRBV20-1	TGCAGTGCGAGTGGGACAGGGGGCGTACCAGAGACCCAGTACTTC	CSASGTGGVPETQYF
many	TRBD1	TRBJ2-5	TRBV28	TGTGCCAGCAGAGGACAGGGGGCTGGAGAGACCCAGTACTTC	CASRGQGAGETQYF
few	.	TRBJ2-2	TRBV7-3	TGTGCCAGCAGCTTAACGGGCACGGCCGGGGAGCTGTTTTTT	CASSLTGTAGELFF
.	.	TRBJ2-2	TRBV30	TGTGCCTTAGCGAGCGGGGAGCTGTTTTTT	CALASGELFF
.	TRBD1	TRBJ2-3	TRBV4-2	TGTGCCAGCAGCCAACTACTTCCGGGACAGACAGATACGCAGTATTTT	CASSQLLPGQTDTQYF